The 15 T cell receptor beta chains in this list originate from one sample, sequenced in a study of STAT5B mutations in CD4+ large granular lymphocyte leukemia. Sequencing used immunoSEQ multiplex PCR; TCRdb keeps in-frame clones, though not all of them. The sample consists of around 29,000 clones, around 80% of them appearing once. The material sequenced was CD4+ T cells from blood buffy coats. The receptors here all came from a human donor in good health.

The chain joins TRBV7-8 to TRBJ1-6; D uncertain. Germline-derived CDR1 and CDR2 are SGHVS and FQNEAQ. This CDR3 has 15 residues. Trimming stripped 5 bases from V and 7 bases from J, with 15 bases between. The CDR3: CASSRNGERNSPLHF. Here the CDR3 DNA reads TGTGCCAGCAGCCGTAATGGAGAGCGGAATTCACCCCTCCACTTT.

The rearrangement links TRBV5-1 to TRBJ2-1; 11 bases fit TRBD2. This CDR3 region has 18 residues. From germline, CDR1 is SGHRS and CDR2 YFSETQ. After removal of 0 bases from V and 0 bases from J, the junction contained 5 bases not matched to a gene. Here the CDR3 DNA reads TGCGCCAGCAGCTTGGCCCGAACTAGCGGGGGCTCCTACAATGAGCAGTTCTTC. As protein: CASSLARTSGGSYNEQFF. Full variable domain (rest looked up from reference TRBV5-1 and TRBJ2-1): KAGVTQTPRYLIKTRGQQVTLSCSPISGHRSVSWYQQTPGQGLQFLFEYFSETQRNKGNFPGRFSGRQFSNSRSEMNVSTLELGDSALYLCASSLARTSGGSYNEQFFGPGTRLTVL.

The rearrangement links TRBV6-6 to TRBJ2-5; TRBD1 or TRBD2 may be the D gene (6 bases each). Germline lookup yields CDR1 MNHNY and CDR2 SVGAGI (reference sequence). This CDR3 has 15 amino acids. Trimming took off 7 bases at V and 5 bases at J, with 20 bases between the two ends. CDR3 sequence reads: CASTFRRGLGETQYF. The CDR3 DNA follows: TGTGCCAGCACCTTTAGACGGGGGCTAGGGGAGACCCAGTACTTC.

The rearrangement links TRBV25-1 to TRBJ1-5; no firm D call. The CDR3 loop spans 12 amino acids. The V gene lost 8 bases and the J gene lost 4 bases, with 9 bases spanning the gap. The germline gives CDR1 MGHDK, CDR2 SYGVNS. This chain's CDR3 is CASGKGNQPQHF. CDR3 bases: TGTGCCAGCGGTAAGGGTAATCAGCCCCAGCATTTT.

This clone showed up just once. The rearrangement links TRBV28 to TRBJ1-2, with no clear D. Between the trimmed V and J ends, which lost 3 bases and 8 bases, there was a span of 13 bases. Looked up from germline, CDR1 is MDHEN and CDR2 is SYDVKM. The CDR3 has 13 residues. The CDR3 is CASSFHALGGYTF. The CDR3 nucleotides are TGTGCCAGCAGTTTTCACGCCTTGGGAGGCTACACCTTC.

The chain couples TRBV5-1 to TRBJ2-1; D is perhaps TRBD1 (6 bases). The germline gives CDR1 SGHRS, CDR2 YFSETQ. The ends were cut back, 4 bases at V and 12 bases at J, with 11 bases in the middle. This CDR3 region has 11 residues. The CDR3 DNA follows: TGCGCCAGCAGCGAACAGGGCGGGCAGTTCTTC. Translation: CASSEQGGQFF.

The DNA of the CDR3 is TGTGCCAGCAGCTCCAGCCGGCCCTCTGGGGCCAACGTCCTGACTTTC. This translates into CASSSSRPSGANVLTF. This chain uses TRBV7-2 with TRBJ2-6; unclear D gene. Trimming left V 4 bases short and J 0 bases short, with 10 bases between. The CDR3 has 16 amino acids. The germline CDR1 and CDR2 sequences are SGHTA and FQGNSA.

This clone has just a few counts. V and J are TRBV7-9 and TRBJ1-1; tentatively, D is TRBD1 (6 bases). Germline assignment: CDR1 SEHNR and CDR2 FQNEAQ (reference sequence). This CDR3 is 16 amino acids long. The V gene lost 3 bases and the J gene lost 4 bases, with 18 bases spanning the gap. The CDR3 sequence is CASSFLWGQEGTEAFF. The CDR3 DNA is TGTGCCAGCAGCTTTTTATGGGGACAAGAAGGCACTGAAGCTTTCTTT.

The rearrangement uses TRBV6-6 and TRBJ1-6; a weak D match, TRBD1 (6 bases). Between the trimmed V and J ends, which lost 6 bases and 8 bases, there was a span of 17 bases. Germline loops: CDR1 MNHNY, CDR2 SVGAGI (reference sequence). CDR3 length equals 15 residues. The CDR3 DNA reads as TGTGCCAGCAGGACTTCGGGGACACCTTATTCACCCCTCCACTTT. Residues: CASRTSGTPYSPLHF.

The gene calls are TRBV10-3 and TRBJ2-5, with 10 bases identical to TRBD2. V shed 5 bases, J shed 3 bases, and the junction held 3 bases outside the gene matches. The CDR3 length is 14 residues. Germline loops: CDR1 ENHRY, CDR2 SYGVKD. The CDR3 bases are TGTGCCATCAGTCCCGGGACTAGCGAAGAGACCCAGTACTTC. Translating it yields CAISPGTSEETQYF.

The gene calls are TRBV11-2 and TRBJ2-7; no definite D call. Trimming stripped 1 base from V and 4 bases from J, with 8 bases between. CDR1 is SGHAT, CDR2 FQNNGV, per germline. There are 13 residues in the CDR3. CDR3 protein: CASSLVAGYEQYF. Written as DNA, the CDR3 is TGTGCCAGCAGCTTAGTAGCCGGTTACGAGCAGTACTTC.

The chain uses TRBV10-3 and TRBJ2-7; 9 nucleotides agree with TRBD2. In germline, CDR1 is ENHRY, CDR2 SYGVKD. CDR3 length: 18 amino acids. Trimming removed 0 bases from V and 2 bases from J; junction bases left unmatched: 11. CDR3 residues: CAISESTGGLAGPYEQYF. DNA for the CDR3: TGTGCCATCAGTGAGTCGACTGGCGGGCTAGCGGGGCCCTACGAGCAGTACTTC.

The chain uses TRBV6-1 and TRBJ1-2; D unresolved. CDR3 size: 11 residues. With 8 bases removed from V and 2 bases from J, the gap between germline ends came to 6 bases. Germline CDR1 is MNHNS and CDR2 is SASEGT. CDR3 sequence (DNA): TGTGCCAGCGTCGGGAACTATGGCTACACCTTC. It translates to CASVGNYGYTF.

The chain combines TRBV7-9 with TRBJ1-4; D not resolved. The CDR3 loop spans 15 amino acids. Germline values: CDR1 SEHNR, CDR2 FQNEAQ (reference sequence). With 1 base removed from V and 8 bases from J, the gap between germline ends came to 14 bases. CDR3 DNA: TGTGCCAGCAGCTTAGGGGCGGAATTGAGAGAAAAACTGTTTTTT. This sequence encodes CASSLGAELREKLFF.

The CDR3 region has the DNA TGTGCCAGCTCAAACAGGGGGCGGGACACTGAAGCTTTCTTT. Protein: CASSNRGRDTEAFF. This rearrangement joins TRBV18 to TRBJ1-1; 9 nucleotides line up with TRBD1. CDR1 is KGHSH and CDR2 is LQKENI in the germline V gene. This CDR3 comprises 14 residues. The V gene end was trimmed by 5 bases and the J gene end by 3 bases; junction bases not matched to a gene: 4.